These T cell receptor beta chains were read from a single sample in a study of T cells in Graves' hyperthyroidism and ophthalmopathy. TCRdb reprocessed the multiplex PCR reads via MiXCR and lists one record per CDR3 protein. The sample has some 650,000 distinct CDR3 sequences; more than 15% are singletons. Sample: blood. These receptor sequences come from a woman aged 40 to 50 with Graves' ophthalmopathy. Each CDR3 is given with its conserved first and last residue. Each record gives: clone size, D gene, J gene, V gene, CDR3 protein, CDR3 DNA. D genes are given only for firm matches. The size entry is marked missing in some rows and otherwise reads once, few, many or a size class.

clone size: .
D gene: .
J gene: TRBJ1-3
V gene: TRBV20-1
CDR3 protein: CSASPGGRYSGNTIYF
CDR3 DNA: TGCAGTGCTAGCCCCGGAGGACGGTACTCTGGAAACACCATATATTTT

clone size: many
D gene: .
J gene: TRBJ2-7
V gene: TRBV3-1
CDR3 protein: CASSPHAGPTSYEQYF
CDR3 DNA: TGTGCCAGCAGCCCTCACGCGGGGCCTACGTCCTACGAGCAGTACTTC

clone size: many
D gene: .
J gene: TRBJ2-3
V gene: TRBV18
CDR3 protein: CASSGRIGTDTQYF
CDR3 DNA: TGTGCCAGCTCAGGCCGTATTGGCACAGATACGCAGTATTTT

clone size: .
D gene: .
J gene: TRBJ1-1
V gene: TRBV5-1
CDR3 protein: CASSPLRANTEAFF
CDR3 DNA: TGCGCCAGCAGCCCACTCCGGGCCAACACTGAAGCTTTCTTT

clone size: many
D gene: .
J gene: TRBJ1-4
V gene: TRBV12-3/TRBV12-4
CDR3 protein: CASQTDFGSKLFF
CDR3 DNA: TGTGCCAGCCAGACCGATTTCGGTTCGAAACTGTTTTTT

clone size: few
D gene: .
J gene: TRBJ2-7
V gene: TRBV4-2
CDR3 protein: CASSQDVGSADEQYF
CDR3 DNA: TGTGCCAGCAGCCAAGATGTCGGATCGGCCGACGAGCAGTACTTC

clone size: .
D gene: TRBD2
J gene: TRBJ2-1
V gene: TRBV5-1
CDR3 protein: CASSLAVGLAGGINNEQFF
CDR3 DNA: TGCGCCAGCAGCTTGGCCGTTGGTCTAGCGGGAGGAATAAACAATGAGCAGTTCTTC

clone size: once
D gene: .
J gene: TRBJ2-5
V gene: TRBV7-9
CDR3 protein: CASSARPGQETQYF
CDR3 DNA: TGTGCCAGCAGCGCCAGGCCCGGGCAAGAGACCCAGTACTTC

clone size: many
D gene: TRBD2
J gene: TRBJ2-5
V gene: TRBV2
CDR3 protein: CASSESGRGGAETQYF
CDR3 DNA: TGTGCCAGCAGTGAAAGCGGGAGAGGAGGGGCAGAGACCCAGTACTTC

clone size: .
D gene: .
J gene: TRBJ2-7
V gene: TRBV6-1
CDR3 protein: CASSSRTEIEQYF
CDR3 DNA: TGTGCCAGCAGTTCAAGGACAGAAATAGAGCAGTACTTC

clone size: many
D gene: TRBD2
J gene: TRBJ2-7
V gene: TRBV7-8
CDR3 protein: CASSLVPGLASYEQYF
CDR3 DNA: TGTGCCAGCAGCTTAGTACCGGGACTAGCTTCCTACGAGCAGTACTTC

clone size: few
D gene: .
J gene: TRBJ2-1
V gene: TRBV29-1
CDR3 protein: CSVARSYNEQFF
CDR3 DNA: TGCAGCGTAGCGCGTTCCTACAATGAGCAGTTCTTC

clone size: many
D gene: .
J gene: TRBJ2-1
V gene: TRBV5-1
CDR3 protein: CASSILAREIYYNEQFF
CDR3 DNA: TGCGCCAGCAGCATTCTAGCGAGGGAGATCTACTACAATGAGCAGTTCTTC

clone size: many
D gene: .
J gene: TRBJ1-1
V gene: TRBV2
CDR3 protein: CASSEGRGRNTEAFF
CDR3 DNA: TGTGCCAGCAGTGAAGGACGGGGCCGGAACACTGAAGCTTTCTTT

clone size: many
D gene: TRBD2
J gene: TRBJ2-7
V gene: TRBV6-1
CDR3 protein: CASSPGTSAELPYEQYF
CDR3 DNA: TGTGCCAGCAGTCCCGGGACTAGCGCAGAACTTCCCTACGAGCAGTACTTC

clone size: many
D gene: .
J gene: TRBJ1-1
V gene: TRBV6-1
CDR3 protein: CASLVPGRSEAFF
CDR3 DNA: TGTGCCAGCTTAGTCCCGGGAAGGTCTGAAGCTTTCTTT

clone size: many
D gene: TRBD2
J gene: TRBJ2-3
V gene: TRBV27
CDR3 protein: CASSFSSGSRPDTQYF
CDR3 DNA: TGTGCCAGCTCTTTTTCCAGCGGGAGTCGACCAGATACGCAGTATTTT

clone size: few
D gene: TRBD2
J gene: TRBJ2-1
V gene: TRBV12-3/TRBV12-4
CDR3 protein: CASGSGGRAGNEQFF
CDR3 DNA: TGTGCCAGCGGTTCGGGGGGGAGGGCGGGGAATGAGCAGTTCTTC

clone size: few
D gene: .
J gene: TRBJ1-1
V gene: TRBV6-4
CDR3 protein: CASSDLPGTEAFF
CDR3 DNA: TGTGCCAGCAGTGACCTCCCCGGCACTGAAGCTTTCTTT

clone size: many
D gene: TRBD1
J gene: TRBJ2-1
V gene: TRBV3-1
CDR3 protein: CASSHPDRGNNEQFF
CDR3 DNA: TGTGCCAGCAGCCACCCCGACAGGGGGAACAATGAGCAGTTCTTC

clone size: few
D gene: TRBD2
J gene: TRBJ2-3
V gene: TRBV6-1
CDR3 protein: CASSTSGSSTDTQYF
CDR3 DNA: TGTGCCAGCAGTACTAGCGGGTCAAGCACAGATACGCAGTATTTT

clone size: .
D gene: TRBD2
J gene: TRBJ2-1
V gene: TRBV10-1
CDR3 protein: CASSGRTSANEQFF
CDR3 DNA: TGCGCCAGCAGTGGTAGGACTAGCGCGAATGAGCAGTTCTTC

clone size: .
D gene: .
J gene: TRBJ2-2
V gene: TRBV6-2/TRBV6-3
CDR3 protein: CASSCRGSGELFF
CDR3 DNA: TGTGCTAGCAGTTGCCGGGGAAGCGGGGAGCTGTTTTTT

clone size: .
D gene: .
J gene: TRBJ1-1
V gene: TRBV7-9
CDR3 protein: CASSPKRENTEAFF
CDR3 DNA: TGTGCCAGCAGCCCCAAACGGGAGAACACTGAAGCTTTCTTT

clone size: few
D gene: TRBD1
J gene: TRBJ2-2
V gene: TRBV12-3/TRBV12-4
CDR3 protein: CASRLRQGGKAGELFF
CDR3 DNA: TGTGCCAGCAGACTTCGACAGGGGGGAAAAGCCGGGGAGCTGTTTTTT

clone size: .
D gene: .
J gene: TRBJ1-1
V gene: TRBV12-5
CDR3 protein: CASGLVSRGFTEAFF
CDR3 DNA: TGTGCTAGTGGTTTGGTCAGTCGGGGTTTCACTGAAGCTTTCTTT

clone size: .
D gene: .
J gene: TRBJ2-3
V gene: TRBV11-2
CDR3 protein: CASSDPGGSDTQYF
CDR3 DNA: TGTGCCAGCAGTGATCCCGGGGGCTCGGATACGCAGTATTTT

clone size: .
D gene: .
J gene: TRBJ2-1
V gene: TRBV7-9
CDR3 protein: CASSAAGHGVF
CDR3 DNA: TGTGCCAGCAGCGCCGCCGGCCATGGAGTCTTC

clone size: .
D gene: .
J gene: TRBJ1-2
V gene: TRBV5-1
CDR3 protein: CASSLAGRRRYGYTF
CDR3 DNA: TGCGCCAGCAGCTTGGCCGGGCGACGGCGCTATGGCTACACCTTC

clone size: few
D gene: TRBD1
J gene: TRBJ1-4
V gene: TRBV4-1
CDR3 protein: CASSPYGTGREKLFF
CDR3 DNA: TGCGCCAGCAGCCCCTACGGGACAGGGAGGGAAAAACTGTTTTTT

clone size: many
D gene: .
J gene: TRBJ2-3
V gene: TRBV5-1
CDR3 protein: CASSLDGPMTSTDTQYF
CDR3 DNA: TGCGCCAGCAGCTTAGACGGACCAATGACTAGCACAGATACGCAGTATTTT

clone size: few
D gene: TRBD1
J gene: TRBJ2-3
V gene: TRBV5-8
CDR3 protein: CASSETGADTQYF
CDR3 DNA: TGTGCCAGCAGCGAGACAGGGGCGGATACGCAGTATTTT

clone size: .
D gene: TRBD1
J gene: TRBJ2-3
V gene: TRBV5-1
CDR3 protein: CASSPLRDRVADTQYF
CDR3 DNA: TGCGCCAGCAGCCCCCTCCGGGACAGGGTAGCAGATACGCAGTATTTT

clone size: few
D gene: TRBD1
J gene: TRBJ1-4
V gene: TRBV7-9
CDR3 protein: CASSSQGGNEKLFF
CDR3 DNA: TGTGCCAGCAGCTCCCAGGGGGGAAATGAAAAACTGTTTTTT

clone size: many
D gene: .
J gene: TRBJ1-5
V gene: TRBV20-1
CDR3 protein: CSASPDPNQPQHF
CDR3 DNA: TGCAGTGCTAGCCCCGACCCCAATCAGCCCCAGCATTTT

clone size: many
D gene: .
J gene: TRBJ2-7
V gene: TRBV2
CDR3 protein: CASSEREGQIYEQYF
CDR3 DNA: TGTGCCAGCAGTGAAAGGGAAGGACAGATCTACGAGCAGTACTTC

clone size: many
D gene: TRBD1
J gene: TRBJ2-1
V gene: TRBV29-1
CDR3 protein: CSVRQGRFRDEQFF
CDR3 DNA: TGCAGCGTGAGACAGGGAAGGTTTCGGGATGAGCAGTTCTTC

clone size: many
D gene: .
J gene: TRBJ1-1
V gene: TRBV2
CDR3 protein: CASSRDRGHMNTEAFF
CDR3 DNA: TGTGCCAGCAGCCGGGACCGCGGGCACATGAACACTGAAGCTTTCTTT

clone size: many
D gene: .
J gene: TRBJ2-1
V gene: TRBV2
CDR3 protein: CATDRGDEQFF
CDR3 DNA: TGTGCCACGGATAGAGGCGATGAGCAGTTCTTC

clone size: .
D gene: .
J gene: TRBJ1-5
V gene: TRBV6-2/TRBV6-3
CDR3 protein: CASSYSSYQPQHF
CDR3 DNA: TGTGCCAGCAGTTACTCTTCTTATCAGCCCCAGCATTTT

clone size: .
D gene: TRBD2
J gene: TRBJ2-1
V gene: TRBV7-9
CDR3 protein: CASSLDGIGLASNEQFF
CDR3 DNA: TGTGCCAGCAGCTTAGATGGTATTGGACTAGCGAGCAATGAGCAGTTCTTC

clone size: many
D gene: .
J gene: TRBJ1-2
V gene: TRBV30
CDR3 protein: CAWRENYGYTF
CDR3 DNA: TGTGCCTGGAGGGAGAACTATGGCTACACCTTC

clone size: many
D gene: TRBD1
J gene: TRBJ1-4
V gene: TRBV3-1
CDR3 protein: CASSSDRGREKLFF
CDR3 DNA: TGTGCCAGCAGTTCCGACAGGGGTCGGGAAAAACTGTTTTTT

clone size: many
D gene: .
J gene: TRBJ2-1
V gene: TRBV7-2
CDR3 protein: CASSSSGVATSTYNEQFF
CDR3 DNA: TGTGCCAGCAGCTCCTCGGGCGTGGCTACTTCAACCTACAATGAGCAGTTCTTC

clone size: .
D gene: .
J gene: TRBJ2-7
V gene: TRBV5-1
CDR3 protein: CASSLRPGGSYEQYF
CDR3 DNA: TGCGCCAGCAGCTTGAGACCCGGGGGCTCCTACGAGCAGTACTTC

clone size: many
D gene: .
J gene: TRBJ1-1
V gene: TRBV2
CDR3 protein: CASFFDRNTEAFF
CDR3 DNA: TGTGCCAGCTTCTTCGACAGGAACACTGAAGCTTTCTTT

clone size: many
D gene: TRBD1
J gene: TRBJ2-7
V gene: TRBV6-5
CDR3 protein: CASSSGTGGEQYF
CDR3 DNA: TGTGCCAGCAGTTCCGGGACAGGGGGTGAGCAGTACTTC

clone size: few
D gene: TRBD2
J gene: TRBJ2-5
V gene: TRBV6-1
CDR3 protein: CASRGGQGGLAGETQYF
CDR3 DNA: TGTGCCAGCAGGGGTGGACAGGGGGGACTAGCGGGAGAGACCCAGTACTTC

clone size: many
D gene: .
J gene: TRBJ1-4
V gene: TRBV18
CDR3 protein: CASSPQGWNGEKLFF
CDR3 DNA: TGTGCCAGCTCACCACAGGGGTGGAACGGTGAAAAACTGTTTTTT

clone size: many
D gene: TRBD2
J gene: TRBJ2-5
V gene: TRBV29-1
CDR3 protein: CSVTELAGGRGETQYF
CDR3 DNA: TGCAGCGTAACGGAACTAGCGGGAGGGAGGGGAGAGACCCAGTACTTC

clone size: .
D gene: .
J gene: TRBJ2-7
V gene: TRBV28
CDR3 protein: CASSPPLRTGYEQYF
CDR3 DNA: TGTGCCAGCAGCCCGCCCCTCCGGACTGGGTACGAGCAGTACTTC

clone size: few
D gene: TRBD1
J gene: TRBJ1-1
V gene: TRBV5-8
CDR3 protein: CASSGIGTANTEAFF
CDR3 DNA: TGTGCCAGCAGCGGAATTGGGACAGCGAACACTGAAGCTTTCTTT

clone size: .
D gene: TRBD2
J gene: TRBJ2-1
V gene: TRBV20-1
CDR3 protein: CSARAGGLGNEQFF
CDR3 DNA: TGCAGTGCTAGGGCGGGGGGGCTGGGAAATGAGCAGTTCTTC

clone size: .
D gene: .
J gene: TRBJ2-7
V gene: TRBV5-5
CDR3 protein: CASSSDLGLGYEQYF
CDR3 DNA: TGTGCCAGCAGCTCGGACCTGGGACTCGGCTACGAGCAGTACTTC

clone size: many
D gene: .
J gene: TRBJ2-7
V gene: TRBV12-3/TRBV12-4
CDR3 protein: CASSLEGDEQYF
CDR3 DNA: TGTGCCAGCAGTTTGGAGGGGGACGAGCAGTACTTC